This T cell receptor beta chain came from a study of CXCR3-negative and CXCR3-positive naive CD8 T cells. With respect to this clonotype: The target antigen is unknown.

TRB cDNA libraries were made by UMI-labeled 5' RACE. TCRdb reprocessed the 5' RACE reads and keeps a single row for each CDR3 protein, giving no DNA. The sample yields some 130,000 distinct CDR3 sequences, of which the top ten take up approximately 0.29%. The CDR3 has 16 amino acids. Germline CDR1 MGHRA, CDR2 YSYEKL. Study conclusions and caveats: Between one naive subset and the other, surface CD5 was comparable, and TCR strength was inferred from TRB CDR3 properties.

The specimen sequenced was naive CXCR3- CD8+ T cells from blood. Sample subset: CD45RO-CCR7+CD27+CD95- naive CD8+ T cells lacking CXCR3 (TNR3-). This chain joins TRBV4-1 and TRBJ2-5. This clonotype originated in a human donor in good health. Some clones in this sample may be carry-over from other donors' samples. CDR3 sequence: CASSQEDGMEVWTQYF.